The 18 T cell receptor beta chains below all came from one sample that was sequenced in a study of cytomegalovirus exposure and HLA in healthy donors. In the PCR, 60 Vbeta and 13 Jbeta primers were used. Using immunoSEQ multiplex PCR, the repertoire was profiled, and TCRdb retains in-frame clones only, with some absent. The table records about 280,000 clones, approximately 90% of them present only once. The sample taken for sequencing was PBMCs. Source of these receptors: a woman younger than 30 in good health and CMV-seronegative.

The chain employs TRBV5-6 and TRBJ2-7; 8 bases are shared with TRBD2. The V gene's germline CDR1 is SGHDT and CDR2 YYEEEE. This CDR3 region has 15 residues. V gave up 2 bases and J gave up 3 bases; unmatched junction bases: 7. The CDR3 DNA is TGTGCCAGCAGCTTCGGCGGGGGGACCTTCTACGAGCAGTACTTC. Amino acids: CASSFGGGTFYEQYF.

The rearrangement uses TRBV7-7 and TRBJ2-2; 7 bases agree with TRBD1. The CDR3 covers 13 residues. Germline CDR1 SSHAT, CDR2 FNYEAQ (reference sequence). Here the CDR3 DNA reads TGTGCTAGCTCTCGGGACAGCACCGGGGAGCTGTTTTTT. It specifies CASSRDSTGELFF.

To note about this clone: Other DNA sequences in this specimen translate into the identical CDR3. The CDR3 region has the DNA TGTGCCAGCAGTGAAGCTGGACTAGCGGGCACAGATACGCAGTATTTT. Translation gives CASSEAGLAGTDTQYF. The chain combines TRBV2 with TRBJ2-3, with 10 bases fitting TRBD2. J was trimmed by 1 base and V by 0 bases; bases with no gene match: 1. In germline, CDR1 is SNHLY, CDR2 FYNNEI. The CDR3 sequence is 16 residues long. Drawing the rest from reference TRBV2 and TRBJ2-3, the complete variable domain is EPEVTQTPSHQVTQMGQEVILRCVPISNHLYFYWYRQILGQKVEFLVSFYNNEISEKSEIFDDQFSVERPDGSNFTLKIRSTKLEDSAMYFCASSEAGLAGTDTQYFGPGTRLTVL.

This clone was seen only once. The V gene is TRBV10-3, the J gene TRBJ2-3, with 10 bases aligning to TRBD1. J gave up 2 bases and V 6 bases, and 8 bases lay outside the gene matches. CDR3 length equals 16 residues. Germline loops: CDR1 ENHRY, CDR2 SYGVKD. Written as DNA, the CDR3 is TGTGCCATCAGGGGGGACAGGGGAAGTGACACAGATACGCAGTATTTT. Its protein is CAIRGDRGSDTDTQYF.

This chain uses TRBV2 with TRBJ2-1, with a weak D call TRBD2 (5 bases). CDR3 size: 13 residues. V gave up 7 bases and J gave up 6 bases, with 13 bases separating them. From germline, CDR1 is SNHLY and CDR2 FYNNEI. CDR3 DNA: TGTGCCAGCAAGGCTACCGGGGTCAATGAGCAGTTCTTC. Translating it yields CASKATGVNEQFF.

The chain is built from TRBV11-2 and TRBJ2-7, with a weak D call TRBD1 (6 bases). The CDR3 consists of 14 residues. From germline, CDR1 is SGHAT and CDR2 FQNNGV. The germline V and J ends were trimmed by 1 base and 6 bases, with 13 bases remaining between them. CDR3 bases: TGTGCCAGCAGCTTAGGGTGGGGGCAATCCGAGCAGTACTTC. Translating it yields CASSLGWGQSEQYF.

V usage is TRBV2 and J usage is TRBJ2-1; D might be TRBD1 (5 bases). The CDR3 sequence is 19 residues long. In germline, CDR1 is SNHLY, CDR2 FYNNEI. V was clipped by 6 bases and J by 0 bases, with 24 bases between them. Here the CDR3 reads CASSANLAVGASSYNEQFF. CDR3 sequence (DNA): TGTGCCAGCAGCGCAAATTTGGCCGTTGGGGCAAGCTCCTACAATGAGCAGTTCTTC. The whole variable domain, remainder taken from reference TRBV2 and TRBJ2-1, is EPEVTQTPSHQVTQMGQEVILRCVPISNHLYFYWYRQILGQKVEFLVSFYNNEISEKSEIFDDQFSVERPDGSNFTLKIRSTKLEDSAMYFCASSANLAVGASSYNEQFFGPGTRLTVL.

The V gene is TRBV7-8, the J gene TRBJ2-7; 8 bases line up with TRBD1. V lost 5 bases to trimming and J lost 6 bases; unmatched junction nucleotides: 12. The CDR3 runs 15 residues. Germline loops: CDR1 SGHVS, CDR2 FQNEAQ. CDR3 in DNA: TGTGCCAGCAGCCCCTCCCGGGACAGGCCTCTCGAGCAGTACTTC. This encodes CASSPSRDRPLEQYF. The variable domain in full, with the rest retrieved from reference TRBV7-8 and TRBJ2-7, is GAGVSQSPRYKVAKRGQDVALRCDPISGHVSLFWYQQALGQGPEFLTYFQNEAQLDKSGLPSDRFFAERPEGSVSTLKIQRTQQEDSAVYLCASSPSRDRPLEQYFGPGTRLTVT.

The chain has TRBV5-1 and TRBJ2-1; D is uncertain. This CDR3 contains 16 residues. Trimming cost V 6 bases and J 12 bases, with 28 bases left between them. CDR1 is SGHRS and CDR2 is YFSETQ in the germline V gene. The CDR3 coding sequence is TGCGCCAGCACCTCGGCGGCGAGTCCTGCCGGTAGTCGGCAGTTCTTC. Translating gives CASTSAASPAGSRQFF.

The chain carries TRBV10-3 and TRBJ2-7, with 7 bases matching TRBD1. Germline loops: CDR1 ENHRY, CDR2 SYGVKD. This CDR3 spans 14 amino acids. The trim removed 6 bases at V and 2 bases at J, leaving 7 bases unmatched. CDR3 sequence: CAIRKQGTAYEQYF. CDR3 sequence (DNA): TGTGCCATCAGAAAACAGGGGACGGCCTACGAGCAGTACTTC.

The CDR3 protein is CASSLVQGATNTEAFF. As DNA, the CDR3 is TGCGCCAGCAGCTTGGTACAGGGGGCTACGAACACTGAAGCTTTCTTT. The rearrangement uses TRBV5-1 and TRBJ1-1; TRBD1 agrees at 9 bases. The CDR3 spans 16 residues. The V gene's germline CDR1 is SGHRS and CDR2 YFSETQ. J was trimmed by 1 base and V by 0 bases; bases with no gene match: 4. The variable domain in full, completed from reference TRBV5-1 and TRBJ1-1, reads KAGVTQTPRYLIKTRGQQVTLSCSPISGHRSVSWYQQTPGQGLQFLFEYFSETQRNKGNFPGRFSGRQFSNSRSEMNVSTLELGDSALYLCASSLVQGATNTEAFFGQGTRLTVV.

This chain links TRBV10-2 with TRBJ1-1; unclear D gene. The CDR3 extends over 12 amino acids. Deletions cut 7 bases from V and 1 base from J, with 7 bases between. Germline assignment: CDR1 WSHSY and CDR2 SAAADI. The CDR3 DNA sequence: TGCGCCAGCACTAGCGGGAACACTGAAGCTTTCTTT. It specifies CASTSGNTEAFF.

This rearrangement joins TRBV30 to TRBJ2-1; D is perhaps TRBD2 (6 bases). The V end was cut by 3 bases, the J end by 0 bases, with 9 bases between. In germline, CDR1 is GTSNPN, CDR2 SVGIG (reference sequence). This CDR3 is 14 amino acids long. This CDR3 is CAWRGGSSYNEQFF. DNA for the CDR3: TGTGCCTGGAGGGGAGGATCCTCCTACAATGAGCAGTTCTTC.

The chain is built from TRBV5-4 and TRBJ1-1, with 12 bases aligning to TRBD1. V dropped 4 bases and J dropped 7; count of bases not matched to a gene: 11. Germline V lookup: CDR1 SGHNT, CDR2 YYREEE (reference sequence). The length of the CDR3 is 16 residues. The CDR3 nucleotides read TGTGCCAGCAGCCGGGACCCGGGACAGGGGGCAGTTGAAGCTTTCTTT. Its protein product is CASSRDPGQGAVEAFF.

This chain links TRBV4-1 with TRBJ1-2; possibly TRBD1 for D (6 bases). Germline lookup yields CDR1 MGHRA and CDR2 YSYEKL. CDR3 size: 16 residues. Trimming stripped 2 bases from V and 8 bases from J, with 21 bases between. CDR3 sequence reads: CASSQNVLRDTLGYTF. CDR3 bases: TGCGCCAGCAGCCAAAACGTCCTCAGGGACACGCTAGGCTACACCTTC.

The chain recombines TRBV2 with TRBJ2-2; TRBD2 matches 11 bases. The CDR3 spans 16 residues. Germline CDR1 is SNHLY and CDR2 is FYNNEI. J was trimmed by 0 bases and V by 6 bases; bases with no gene match: 3. CDR3 protein: CASRKLAGANTGELFF. The CDR3 DNA is TGTGCCAGCAGGAAACTAGCGGGGGCGAACACCGGGGAGCTGTTTTTT.

The chain couples TRBV9 to TRBJ2-7, with TRBD1 matching 10 bases. V trimming: 8 bases; J trimming: 6 bases; junction bases outside the gene matches: 8. CDR3 length: 13 amino acids. Germline CDR1 and CDR2: SGDLS and YYNGEE. The CDR3 region is CASGGTGESEQYF. CDR3 nucleotides: TGTGCCAGTGGGGGGACAGGGGAGTCCGAGCAGTACTTC.

The J gene is TRBJ1-5, the V gene TRBV10-2; no clear D gene. Per germline, CDR1 WSHSY and CDR2 SAAADI. The CDR3 sequence is 13 residues long. The germline V and J ends were trimmed by 6 bases and 7 bases, with 13 bases remaining between them. CDR3 DNA sequence: TGCGCCAGCAGCAGGTTTTCTGGGCAGCCCCAGCATTTT. Its translation: CASSRFSGQPQHF.